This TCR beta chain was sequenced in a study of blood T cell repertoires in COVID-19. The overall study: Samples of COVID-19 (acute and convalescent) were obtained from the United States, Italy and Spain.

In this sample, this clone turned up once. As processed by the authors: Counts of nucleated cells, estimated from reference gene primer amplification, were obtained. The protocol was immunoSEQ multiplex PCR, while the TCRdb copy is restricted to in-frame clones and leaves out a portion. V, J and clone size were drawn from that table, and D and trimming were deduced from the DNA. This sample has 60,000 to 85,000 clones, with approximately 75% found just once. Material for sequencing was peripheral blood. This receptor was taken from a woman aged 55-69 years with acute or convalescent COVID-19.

The CDR3: CASSQAGTGRSSYEQYF. The CDR3 coding sequence is TGTGCCAGCAGCCAAGCCGGGACAGGGAGAAGCTCCTACGAGCAGTACTTC. The V call is TRBV3-1 (or the pseudogene TRBV3-2), the J call TRBJ2-7; 9 bases are a match to TRBD1. Per germline, CDR1 LGHDT and CDR2 YNNKEL (reference sequence). CDR3 length: 17 amino acids. With V trimmed by 1 base and J by 0 bases, 7 bases remained unmatched.